The source of this T cell receptor beta chain is a study of blood T cell repertoires in COVID-19 (dated by TCRdb to the early 2020s). Broadly, across the study: Samples from collaborators originated in the United States, Italy and Spain and spanned both the acute and convalescent phases of COVID-19. The repertoires were made available in a free public database intended to serve as a resource for research on the immune response to SARS-CoV-2. A de-identified subject ID, COVID-19 status, age in years and sex were almost always included in the sample metadata. Where HLA class I and class II types were available, the types were taken from metadata supplied by the sample provider, not from assay-based typing. The material from the prospective study consisted of cDNA or gDNA derived from T cells, B-cell-depleted T cells, or PBMCs. The samples were drawn from two sources: the first 160 participants of the ongoing ImmuneRACE study, and over 950 subjects contributed by 6 global collaborators. Deeply sampled blood TCRbeta repertoires from subjects exposed to, actively infected with, or recovered from COVID-19 were included in the dataset.

On this clone: Its antigen remains unidentified. No base qualities exist here, and no much larger clone lies one base off it.

From V the trimming removes 2 bases and from J it removes 6 bases, while the gene matches leave 6 bases of the junction unaccounted for. Reading from cysteine to phenylalanine, the CDR3 counts 15 amino acids. Only the CDR3 DNA stays, 45 bases, in frame from base 1. CDR1 SGHTA and CDR2 FQGNSA were looked up in the germline V gene. The paper as a whole reports these results and caveats: The quantity of clinical and demographic metadata differed by source and by participant and was supplied without curation.

Each collaborating institution followed its own protocols to collect whole blood in K2EDTA tubes. For TCRbeta analysis, collaborators shipped samples as frozen whole blood, isolated PBMCs, or DNA extracted from either of those sample types. The immunoSEQ Assay, a bias-controlled multiplex PCR, was used to amplify TCRbeta CDR3 regions from genomic DNA. For the original study's pipeline: Within the assay, amplification of reference gene primers was used to estimate how many nucleated cells each sample contained. To quantify the absolute abundance of each unique TCRbeta CDR3 rearrangement, sequence reads were collapsed and filtered. Productive Simpson clonality was computed per sample as the square root of Simpson's diversity index over productive rearrangements. TCRdb stores this immuneACCESS table with in-frame sequences only. Part of the clones is absent; in the studies checked, under half of the shortfall reflects unresolved V genes, and no reason is known for the rest. The DNA gave D and trimming, while V, J and clone size come from that table. Here the sample has roughly 130,000 clones; approximately 80% occur a single time. The ten biggest clones cover less than 2% of the sample.

The V gene is TRBV7-2 and the J gene is TRBJ2-3; the junction holds 9 bases that match TRBD2. Sequencing was carried out using peripheral blood. The sequence derives from a man between 65 and 85 years old with acute or convalescent COVID-19. The DNA reads TGTGCCAGCAGCTTACAGGCTAGCGGGGTGGATACGCAGTATTTT. It translates to CASSLQASGVDTQYF.